Sequencing of this TCR beta chain was carried out in a study of cytomegalovirus exposure and HLA in healthy donors. Across the study: Researchers found that about 84% of 300 to 450 genotyped donors fell within the Caucasian-associated ancestry cluster.

PCR amplification relied on 60 Vbeta primers (plus 13 Jbeta primers). Only in-frame clones appear in the TCRdb table, and some are missing; sequencing was by immunoSEQ multiplex PCR. Of 150,000 to 180,000 clones in the sample, 75% to 85% were seen once. V trimming: 0 bases; J trimming: 6 bases; junction bases outside the gene matches: 12. The germline V gene encodes CDR1 SGDLS and CDR2 YYNGEE. The CDR3 is 19 amino acids. The donors gave bone marrow, and they were healthy. J is TRBJ2-2 and V is TRBV9; TRBD1 agrees at 12 bases. Specimen: PBMCs. This receptor was taken from a woman between 40 and 50 years old in good health and CMV-seropositive. The CDR3 bases are TGTGCCAGCAGCGTAGTTCCCGGGACAGGGGGCGCTGGGGCCGGGGAGCTGTTTTTT. This gives the protein CASSVVPGTGGAGAGELFF.